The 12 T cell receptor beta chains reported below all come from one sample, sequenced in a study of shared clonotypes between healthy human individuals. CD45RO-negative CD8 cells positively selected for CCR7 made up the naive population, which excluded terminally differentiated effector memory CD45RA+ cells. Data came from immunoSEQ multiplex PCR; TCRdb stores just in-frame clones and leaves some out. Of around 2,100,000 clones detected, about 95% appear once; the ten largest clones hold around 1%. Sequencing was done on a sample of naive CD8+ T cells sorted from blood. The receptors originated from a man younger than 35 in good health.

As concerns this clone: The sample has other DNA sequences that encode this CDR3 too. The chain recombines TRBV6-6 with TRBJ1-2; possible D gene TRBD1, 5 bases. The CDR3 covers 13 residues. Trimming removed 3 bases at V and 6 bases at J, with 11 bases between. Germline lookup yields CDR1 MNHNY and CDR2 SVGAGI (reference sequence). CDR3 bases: TGTGCCAGCAGTTATGGTGGGGGAGATGGCTACACCTTC. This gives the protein CASSYGGGDGYTF.

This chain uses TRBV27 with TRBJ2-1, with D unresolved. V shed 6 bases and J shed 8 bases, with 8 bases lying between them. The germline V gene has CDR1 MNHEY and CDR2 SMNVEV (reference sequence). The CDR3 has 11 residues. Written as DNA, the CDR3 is TGTGCCAGCAGGGTAAACGATGAGCAGTTCTTC. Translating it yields CASRVNDEQFF.

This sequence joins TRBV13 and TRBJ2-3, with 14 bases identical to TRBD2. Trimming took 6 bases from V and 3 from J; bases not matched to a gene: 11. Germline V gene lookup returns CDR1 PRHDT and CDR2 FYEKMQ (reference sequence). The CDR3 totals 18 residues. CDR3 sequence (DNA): TGTGCCAGCAGTGGTCCGGGACTAGCGGGAGTGGAGACAGATACGCAGTATTTT. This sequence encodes CASSGPGLAGVETDTQYF. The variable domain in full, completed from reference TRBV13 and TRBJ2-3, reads AAGVIQSPRHLIKEKRETATLKCYPIPRHDTVYWYQQGPGQDPQFLISFYEKMQSDKGSIPDRFSAQQFSDYHSELNMSSLELGDSALYFCASSGPGLAGVETDTQYFGPGTRLTVL.

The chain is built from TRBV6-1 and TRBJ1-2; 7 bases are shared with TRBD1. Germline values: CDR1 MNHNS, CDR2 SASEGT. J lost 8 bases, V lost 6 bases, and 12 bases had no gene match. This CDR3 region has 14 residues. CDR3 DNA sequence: TGTGCCAGCAGGGGGACAGCCCCCACGAGCGGCTACACCTTC. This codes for CASRGTAPTSGYTF.

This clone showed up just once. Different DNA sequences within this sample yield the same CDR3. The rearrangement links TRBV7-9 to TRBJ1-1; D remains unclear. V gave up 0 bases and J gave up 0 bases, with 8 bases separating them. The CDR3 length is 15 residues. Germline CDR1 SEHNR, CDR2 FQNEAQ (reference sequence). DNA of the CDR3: TGTGCCAGCAGCTTAGCGCTGGGGTTGAACACTGAAGCTTTCTTT. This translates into CASSLALGLNTEAFF.

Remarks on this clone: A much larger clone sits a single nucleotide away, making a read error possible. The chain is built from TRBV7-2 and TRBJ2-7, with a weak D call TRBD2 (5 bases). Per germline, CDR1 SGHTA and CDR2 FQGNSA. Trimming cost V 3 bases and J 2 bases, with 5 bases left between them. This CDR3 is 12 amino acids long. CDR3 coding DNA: TGTGCCAGCAGCTTCGGGGCCTACGAGCAGTACTTC. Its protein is CASSFGAYEQYF.

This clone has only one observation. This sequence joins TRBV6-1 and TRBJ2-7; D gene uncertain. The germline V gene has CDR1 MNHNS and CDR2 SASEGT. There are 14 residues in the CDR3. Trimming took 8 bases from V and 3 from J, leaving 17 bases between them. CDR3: CASPGPGPLYEQYF. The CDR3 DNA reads TGTGCCAGCCCCGGCCCTGGCCCCCTCTACGAGCAGTACTTC.

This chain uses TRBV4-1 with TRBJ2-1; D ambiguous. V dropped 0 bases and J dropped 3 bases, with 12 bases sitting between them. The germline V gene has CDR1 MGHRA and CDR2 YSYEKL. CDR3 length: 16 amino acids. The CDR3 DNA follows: TGCGCCAGCAGCCAAGATCGGATCACTTTCTACAATGAGCAGTTCTTC. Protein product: CASSQDRITFYNEQFF.

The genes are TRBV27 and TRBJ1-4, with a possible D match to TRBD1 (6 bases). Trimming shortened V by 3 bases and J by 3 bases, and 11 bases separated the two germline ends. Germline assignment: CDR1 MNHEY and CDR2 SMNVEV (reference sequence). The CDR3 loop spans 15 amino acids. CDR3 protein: CASSFSSGANEKLFF. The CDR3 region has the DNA TGTGCCAGCAGTTTTTCGTCAGGGGCTAATGAAAAACTGTTTTTT.

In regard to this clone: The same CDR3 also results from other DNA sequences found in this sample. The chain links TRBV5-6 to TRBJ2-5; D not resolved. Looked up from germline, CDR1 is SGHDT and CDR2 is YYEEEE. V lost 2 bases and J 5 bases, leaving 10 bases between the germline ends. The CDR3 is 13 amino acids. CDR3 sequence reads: CASSFGGGETQYF. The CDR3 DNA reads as TGTGCCAGCAGCTTTGGTGGTGGGGAGACCCAGTACTTC. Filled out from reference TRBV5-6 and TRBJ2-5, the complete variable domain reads DAGVTQSPTHLIKTRGQQVTLRCSPKSGHDTVSWYQQALGQGPQFIFQYYEEEERQRGNFPDRFSGHQFPNYSSELNVNALLLGDSALYLCASSFGGGETQYFGPGTRLLVL.

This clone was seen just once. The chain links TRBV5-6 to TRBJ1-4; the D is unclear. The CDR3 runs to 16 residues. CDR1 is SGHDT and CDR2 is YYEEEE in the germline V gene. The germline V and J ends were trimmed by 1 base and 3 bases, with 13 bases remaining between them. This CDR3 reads CASSLTDIAPNEKLFF. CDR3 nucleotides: TGTGCCAGCAGCTTGACCGACATAGCGCCTAATGAAAAACTGTTTTTT.

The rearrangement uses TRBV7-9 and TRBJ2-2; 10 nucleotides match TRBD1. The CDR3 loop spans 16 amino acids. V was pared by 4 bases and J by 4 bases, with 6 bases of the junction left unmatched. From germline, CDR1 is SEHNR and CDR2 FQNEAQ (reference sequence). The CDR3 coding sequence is TGTGCCAGCAGCTCCCGGACAGGGGGGAGCACCGGGGAGCTGTTTTTT. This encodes CASSSRTGGSTGELFF.